Presented here are 4 T cell receptor beta chains from one specimen sequenced in a study of immune evolution from preneoplasia to lung adenocarcinoma. Sequencing used immunoSEQ multiplex PCR; TCRdb keeps in-frame clones, though not all of them. The profile covers about 8,800 clones, with just over 75% appearing a single time and 5% to 8% taken by the ten largest. Sequencing was done on a sample of FFPE lung adenocarcinoma in situ tissue. The origin of the receptors is a person aged 55-80 years with lung adenocarcinoma.

The V and J genes are TRBV5-6 and TRBJ2-5; 8 bases map to TRBD2. J gave up 2 bases and V 5 bases, and 8 bases lay outside the gene matches. The V gene's germline CDR1 is SGHDT and CDR2 YYEEEE. This CDR3 is built from 15 residues. The CDR3: CASRSLGGGQETQYF. In nucleotides, the CDR3 is TGTGCCAGCAGATCGCTCGGGGGGGGACAAGAGACCCAGTACTTC.

The chain joins TRBV11-2 to TRBJ2-3; a weak D match, TRBD2 (6 bases). CDR3 length: 15 amino acids. Germline loops: CDR1 SGHAT, CDR2 FQNNGV. Trimming took 1 base from V and 4 from J, leaving 12 bases between them. DNA of the CDR3: TGTGCCAGCAGCTTAGGGAGGTGGGGGGCAGATACGCAGTATTTT. It is translated as CASSLGRWGADTQYF.

This clone is medium-sized within its sample. V usage is TRBV4-1 and J usage is TRBJ2-5; a weak D match, TRBD1 (6 bases). CDR1 is MGHRA and CDR2 is YSYEKL in the germline V gene. This CDR3 is 16 amino acids long. Trimming took off 1 base at V and 4 bases at J, with 16 bases between the two ends. The CDR3 coding sequence is TGCGCCAGCAGCCAAGTTCGTCAACAGGGAAGAGAGACCCAGTACTTC. Its translation is CASSQVRQQGRETQYF.

CDR3 sequence: CASSQWQREQYF. The CDR3 nucleotides are TGTGCCAGCAGCCAATGGCAGCGGGAGCAGTACTTC. This chain uses TRBV14 with TRBJ2-7, with a possible D match to TRBD2 (5 bases). Germline loops: CDR1 SGHDN, CDR2 FVKESK. Between the trimmed V and J ends, which lost 2 bases and 7 bases, there was a span of 9 bases. This CDR3 is 12 amino acids long.